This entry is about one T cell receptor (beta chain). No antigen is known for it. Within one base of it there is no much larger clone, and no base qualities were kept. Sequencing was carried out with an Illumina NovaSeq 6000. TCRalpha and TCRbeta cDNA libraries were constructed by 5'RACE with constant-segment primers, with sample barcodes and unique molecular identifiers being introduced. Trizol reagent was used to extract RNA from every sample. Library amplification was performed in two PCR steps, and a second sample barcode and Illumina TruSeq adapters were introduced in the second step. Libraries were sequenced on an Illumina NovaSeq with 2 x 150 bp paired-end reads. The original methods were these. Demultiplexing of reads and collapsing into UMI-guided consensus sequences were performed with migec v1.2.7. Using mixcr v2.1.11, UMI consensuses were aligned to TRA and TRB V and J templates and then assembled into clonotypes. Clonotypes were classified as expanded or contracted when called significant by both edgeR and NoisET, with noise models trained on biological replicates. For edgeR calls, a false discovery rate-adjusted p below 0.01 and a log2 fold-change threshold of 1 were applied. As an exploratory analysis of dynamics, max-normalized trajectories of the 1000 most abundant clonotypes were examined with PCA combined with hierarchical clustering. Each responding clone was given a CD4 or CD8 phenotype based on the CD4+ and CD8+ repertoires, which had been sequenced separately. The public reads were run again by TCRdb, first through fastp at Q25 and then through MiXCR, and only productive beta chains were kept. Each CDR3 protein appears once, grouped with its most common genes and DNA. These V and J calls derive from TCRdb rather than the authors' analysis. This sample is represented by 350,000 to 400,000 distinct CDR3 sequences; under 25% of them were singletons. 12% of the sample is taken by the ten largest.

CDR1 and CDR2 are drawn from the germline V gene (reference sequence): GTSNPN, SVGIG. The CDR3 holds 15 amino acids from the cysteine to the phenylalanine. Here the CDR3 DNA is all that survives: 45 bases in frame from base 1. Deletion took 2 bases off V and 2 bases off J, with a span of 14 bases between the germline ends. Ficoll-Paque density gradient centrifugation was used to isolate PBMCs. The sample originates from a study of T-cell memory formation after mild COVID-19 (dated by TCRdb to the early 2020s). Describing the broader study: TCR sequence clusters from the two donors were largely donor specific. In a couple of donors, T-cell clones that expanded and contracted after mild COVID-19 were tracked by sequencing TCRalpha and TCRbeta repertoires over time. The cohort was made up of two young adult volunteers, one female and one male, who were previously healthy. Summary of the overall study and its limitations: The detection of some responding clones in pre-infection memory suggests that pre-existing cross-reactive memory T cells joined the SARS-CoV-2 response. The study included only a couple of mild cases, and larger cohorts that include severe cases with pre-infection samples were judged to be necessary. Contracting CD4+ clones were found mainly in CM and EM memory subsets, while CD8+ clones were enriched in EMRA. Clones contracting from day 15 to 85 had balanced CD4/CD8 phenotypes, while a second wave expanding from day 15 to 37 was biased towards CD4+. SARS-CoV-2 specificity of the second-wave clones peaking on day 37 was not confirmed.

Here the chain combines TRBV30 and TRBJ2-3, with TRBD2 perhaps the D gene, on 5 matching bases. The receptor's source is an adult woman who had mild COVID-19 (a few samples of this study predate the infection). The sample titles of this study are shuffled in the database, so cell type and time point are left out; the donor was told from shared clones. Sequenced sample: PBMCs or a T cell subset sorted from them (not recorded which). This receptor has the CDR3 CAWSLERTVTDTQYF. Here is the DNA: TGTGCCTGGAGTCTCGAGCGGACCGTCACAGATACGCAGTATTTT.